The present entry profiles one TCR beta chain with its context. Germline V gene lookup returns CDR1 LNHDA and CDR2 SQIVND (reference sequence). The CDR3 runs 14 residues. J was trimmed by 4 bases and V by 11 bases; bases with no gene match: 8. The assay was immunoSEQ multiplex PCR, and TCRdb's table has in-frame clones only and misses some. The sample shows some 150,000 clones, 85% to 95% of them seen only once. This entry comes from a study of T cell responses to AZD1222 COVID-19 vaccine. This receptor was obtained from an adult who received the AZD1222 COVID-19 vaccine. The sample was peripheral blood, taken 28 days after the second AZD1222 dose. The chain employs TRBV19 and TRBJ2-2, with TRBD2 matching 9 bases. In nucleotides, the CDR3 is TGTGCCGCGGCGGGACTAGCCTTCACCGGGGAGCTGTTTTTT. The encoded protein is CAAAGLAFTGELFF.